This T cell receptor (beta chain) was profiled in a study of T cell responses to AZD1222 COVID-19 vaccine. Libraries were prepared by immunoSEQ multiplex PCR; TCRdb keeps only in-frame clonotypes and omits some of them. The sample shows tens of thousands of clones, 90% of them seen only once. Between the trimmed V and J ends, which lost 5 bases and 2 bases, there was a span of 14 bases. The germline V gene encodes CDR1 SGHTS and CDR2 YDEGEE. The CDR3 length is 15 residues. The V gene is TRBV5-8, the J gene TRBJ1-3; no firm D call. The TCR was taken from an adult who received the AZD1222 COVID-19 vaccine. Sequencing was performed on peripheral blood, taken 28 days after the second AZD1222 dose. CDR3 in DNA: TGTGCCAGCAGTGCCTGGACGCCCGCTGGAAACACCATATATTTT. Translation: CASSAWTPAGNTIYF.